These 28 T cell receptor beta chains share one sample of origin, sequenced in a study of beta chain features in type 1 diabetes. Broader study findings: Shortening of TCRB CDR3s, moderate but significant, appeared in all four CD4+ subsets of Type 1 diabetes patients.

Their specific antigens are unknown. What was sequenced were expressed TCRB transcripts, since all of the isolated RNA had been reverse transcribed. Clones were sequenced by immunoSEQ multiplex PCR, and TCRdb holds only the in-frame ones, with some missing. The table includes about 180,000 clones, around 8% detected once. Sequenced input: central memory CD4+ T cells from blood. The receptor set was obtained from a woman in her forties with type 1 diabetes.

This chain connects TRBV28 to TRBJ1-2; TRBD1 agrees at 7 bases. The CDR3 is 14 residues long. V shed 7 bases and J 2 bases; nucleotides not matched to a gene: 7. The germline CDR1 and CDR2 sequences are MDHEN and SYDVKM. CDR3 nucleotides: TGTGCCAGCATCCGGATGGGACAGAACTATGGCTACACCTTC. Translation: CASIRMGQNYGYTF.

This clone was detected many times. This chain joins TRBV5-8 and TRBJ1-5; 9 positions match TRBD1. V shed 7 bases, J shed 3 bases, and the junction held 11 bases outside the gene matches. CDR1 and CDR2 (germline): SGHTS, YDEGEE. The CDR3 totals 16 residues. CDR3 DNA: TGTGCCAGCGGACTTAGGACAGGGGCGAACAATCAGCCCCAGCATTTT. Protein: CASGLRTGANNQPQHF.

This clone was recorded a few times. V and J are TRBV19 and TRBJ2-7; 10 nucleotides agree with TRBD1. Trimming at V came to 5 bases and at J to 4 bases, leaving 11 bases not matched to a gene. Germline values: CDR1 LNHDA, CDR2 SQIVND (reference sequence). This CDR3 region has 16 residues. The CDR3 spells CASSDPSGTGAYEQYF. The CDR3 bases are TGTGCCAGTAGTGATCCATCCGGGACAGGGGCGTACGAGCAGTACTTC.

This clone was seen only a few times. This sequence joins TRBV19 and TRBJ2-2; D is possibly TRBD1 (5 bases). Germline loops: CDR1 LNHDA, CDR2 SQIVND (reference sequence). V was cut by 7 bases and J by 6 bases, with 18 bases left in between. The CDR3 is 15 amino acids. CDR3 coding DNA: TGTGCCAGTATCCTAAGCAGGGATAGGGCCGGGGAGCTGTTTTTT. Protein: CASILSRDRAGELFF. The variable domain in full, with the rest retrieved from reference TRBV19 and TRBJ2-2, is DGGITQSPKYLFRKEGQNVTLSCEQNLNHDAMYWYRQDPGQGLRLIYYSQIVNDFQKGDIAEGYSVSREKKESFPLTVTSAQKNPTAFYLCASILSRDRAGELFFGEGSRLTVL.

CDR3: CASSPTAEVGGYTF. CDR3 DNA sequence: TGTGCCAGCTCACCGACTGCCGAGGTTGGTGGCTACACCTTC. The rearrangement uses TRBV18 and TRBJ1-2; no clear D gene. In germline, CDR1 is KGHSH, CDR2 LQKENI. This CDR3 comprises 14 residues. Trimming removed 3 bases from V and 7 bases from J, with 15 bases in between.

This clone was counted a few times. The chain recombines TRBV6-6 with TRBJ2-4, with 8 bases that match TRBD2. The CDR3 is 14 amino acids. Germline-derived CDR1 and CDR2 are MNHNY and SVGAGI (reference sequence). Unmatched junction bases numbered 7, after V lost 7 bases and J lost 5 bases. The CDR3 region is CASNAGTRQNIQYF. As DNA, the CDR3 is TGTGCCAGCAATGCCGGGACTAGACAAAACATTCAGTACTTC.

This clone was detected many times. This chain uses TRBV29-1 with TRBJ2-7, with D hard to call. The CDR3 sequence is 12 residues long. In germline, CDR1 is SQVTM, CDR2 ANQGSEA. Deletions cut 0 bases from V and 3 bases from J, with 6 bases between. CDR3 DNA sequence: TGCAGCGTTGAAGAGGGCCGCTACGAGCAGTACTTC. Its translation is CSVEEGRYEQYF.

This clone was seen more than once but under ten times. The J gene is TRBJ2-7, the V gene TRBV28, with TRBD1 matching 7 bases. The CDR3 totals 13 residues. Germline CDR1 is MDHEN and CDR2 is SYDVKM. The V and J ends lost 6 bases and 5 bases, in that order; junction bases with no gene match: 7. The CDR3 protein is CASRGQALDEQYF. As DNA, the CDR3 is TGTGCCAGCAGAGGACAGGCCCTTGACGAGCAGTACTTC.

The chain uses TRBV7-8 and TRBJ1-5, with unresolved D. CDR1 is SGHVS and CDR2 is FQNEAQ in the germline V gene. The length of the CDR3 is 12 residues. V dropped 2 bases and J dropped 7 bases, with 6 bases sitting between them. The CDR3 spells CASSLYTQPQHF. The CDR3 DNA is TGTGCCAGCAGCTTATACACCCAGCCCCAGCATTTT.

CDR3 sequence reads: CASSLDGTSVGEQFF. DNA for the CDR3: TGCGCCAGCAGCTTAGACGGGACTAGCGTGGGTGAGCAGTTCTTC. The chain couples TRBV5-1 to TRBJ2-1, with 10 bases lining up with TRBD2. This CDR3 region has 15 residues. The V segment lost 2 bases and the J segment 9 bases; nucleotides outside the gene matches: 8. CDR1 SGHRS and CDR2 YFSETQ come from the germline V gene.

The rearrangement links TRBV5-1 to TRBJ2-5; TRBD2 agrees at 8 bases. The CDR3 length is 15 residues. CDR1 and CDR2 from the germline V gene are SGHRS and YFSETQ. Losses at the gene ends were 2 bases for V and 4 bases for J; bases not matched to a gene: 7. The CDR3 DNA is TGCGCCAGCAGCTTAACCCCGGGGGGGCGAGAGACCCAGTACTTC. Translated: CASSLTPGGRETQYF.

The chain uses TRBV28 and TRBJ2-1, with TRBD2 identical over 11 bases. The CDR3 spans 15 residues. Looked up from germline, CDR1 is MDHEN and CDR2 is SYDVKM. J was trimmed by 7 bases and V by 4 bases; bases with no gene match: 6. The CDR3 is CASSSVAGGLNEQFF. CDR3 in DNA: TGTGCCAGCAGTTCGGTAGCGGGGGGGCTAAATGAGCAGTTCTTC. The full variable domain, its missing parts supplied by reference TRBV28 and TRBJ2-1, is DVKVTQSSRYLVKRTGEKVFLECVQDMDHENMFWYRQDPGLGLRLIYFSYDVKMKEKGDIPEGYSVSREKKERFSLILESASTNQTSMYLCASSSVAGGLNEQFFGPGTRLTVL.

This clone has just a few counts. V gene TRBV29-1 combines with J gene TRBJ1-1; no firm D call. V dropped 3 bases and J dropped 2 bases, with 10 bases sitting between them. The length of the CDR3 is 13 residues. The germline CDR1 and CDR2 sequences are SQVTM and ANQGSEA. Written as DNA, the CDR3 is TGCAGCGTTGATCCCAGATCCAACACTGAAGCTTTCTTT. The encoded protein is CSVDPRSNTEAFF.

This clone occurred a few times. The chain uses TRBV4-1 and TRBJ2-7, with 8 bases fitting TRBD1. CDR1 and CDR2 from the germline V gene are MGHRA and YSYEKL. This CDR3 region has 19 residues. The V gene end was trimmed by 1 base and the J gene end by 6 bases; junction bases not matched to a gene: 20. The CDR3 nucleotides read TGCGCCAGCAGCCAAGTTCGGGACAGGAGTAAATCAACGTCGTCCGAGCAGTACTTC. It is translated as CASSQVRDRSKSTSSEQYF.

This clone was seen only a few times. As DNA, the CDR3 is TGTGCCAGCAGCGTAGGCGATGGCAGACTCTACGAGCAGTACTTC. Translating it yields CASSVGDGRLYEQYF. The genes are TRBV9 and TRBJ2-7; D is ambiguous. Trimming took 0 bases from V and 3 from J, leaving 13 bases between them. The CDR3 length is 15 residues. The germline V gene encodes CDR1 SGDLS and CDR2 YYNGEE.

This clone was counted only a few times. J is TRBJ1-1 and V is TRBV7-2; no definite D call. The germline gives CDR1 SGHTA, CDR2 FQGNSA. The CDR3 covers 13 residues. Between the trimmed V and J ends, which lost 7 bases and 1 base, there was a span of 10 bases. The CDR3 here is CASNIQENTEAFF. The CDR3 DNA reads as TGTGCCAGCAATATTCAGGAGAACACTGAAGCTTTCTTT.

This clone appeared many times. The rearrangement uses TRBV10-3 and TRBJ2-7, with D tentatively TRBD2 (6 bases). CDR1 is ENHRY, CDR2 SYGVKD, per germline. The germline V and J ends were trimmed by 5 bases and 2 bases, with 10 bases remaining between them. The CDR3 spans 13 residues. DNA for the CDR3: TGTGCCATCAGTCCCGGGACTCCCTACGAGCAGTACTTC. Its translation is CAISPGTPYEQYF.

The chain recombines TRBV7-2 with TRBJ2-7; 10 nucleotides agree with TRBD2. The V and J ends lost 1 base and 9 bases, in that order; junction bases with no gene match: 0. Germline V gene lookup returns CDR1 SGHTA and CDR2 FQGNSA. The CDR3 consists of 12 residues. The CDR3, as DNA: TGTGCCAGCAGCTTAGAGCGGGAGGGGCAGTACTTC. This translates into CASSLEREGQYF.

This chain connects TRBV9 to TRBJ2-1; tentatively, D is TRBD2 (6 bases). CDR3 size: 14 residues. CDR1 and CDR2 from the germline V gene are SGDLS and YYNGEE. With 0 bases removed from V and 10 bases from J, the gap between germline ends came to 14 bases. Here the CDR3 DNA reads TGTGCCAGCAGCGTAGCGGGAGAGCTGAGGGAGCAGTTCTTC. As protein: CASSVAGELREQFF.

A few counts support this clone. The sample has other DNA sequences that encode this CDR3 too. DNA of the CDR3: TGTGCCAGCAGCGTCGACAGCAACTATGGCTACACCTTC. Translation: CASSVDSNYGYTF. This sequence joins TRBV9 and TRBJ1-2; D perhaps matches TRBD1 (5 bases). The CDR3 extends over 13 amino acids. The germline CDR1 and CDR2 sequences are SGDLS and YYNGEE. V was shortened by 2 bases and J by 2 bases, with 7 bases between the two germline ends.

This clone was recorded a few times. This chain uses TRBV7-6 with TRBJ2-1; TRBD2 matches 14 bases. Trimming took 5 bases from V and 7 from J; bases not matched to a gene: 10. The CDR3 totals 17 residues. From germline, CDR1 is SGHVS and CDR2 FNYEAQ. CDR3 residues: CASSPGLAGGLSNEQFF. The CDR3 DNA sequence: TGTGCCAGCAGCCCTGGACTAGCGGGGGGCCTCTCGAATGAGCAGTTCTTC.

This clone came up a few times. This chain joins TRBV19 and TRBJ2-3; 8 positions match TRBD1. CDR1 and CDR2 from the germline V gene are LNHDA and SQIVND (reference sequence). Trimming at V came to 8 bases and at J to 1 base, leaving 8 bases not matched to a gene. The CDR3 consists of 15 residues. CDR3 amino acids: CASSSPGQGTDTQYF. The CDR3 coding sequence is TGTGCCAGTTCCTCACCGGGACAGGGCACAGATACGCAGTATTTT.

This clone was seen more than once but under ten times. The V gene is TRBV5-6, the J gene TRBJ2-1; D remains ambiguous. This CDR3 spans 12 amino acids. V lost 1 base to trimming and J lost 7 bases, with 6 bases between them. The germline CDR1 and CDR2 sequences are SGHDT and YYEEEE. Here the CDR3 DNA reads TGTGCCAGCAGCTTGCCAGTTAATGAGCAGTTCTTC. Protein product: CASSLPVNEQFF.

This clone has a handful of counts. V usage is TRBV18 and J usage is TRBJ1-6, with 9 bases matching TRBD1. CDR1 KGHSH and CDR2 LQKENI come from the germline V gene. The CDR3 extends over 13 amino acids. Trimming cost V 5 bases and J 14 bases; bases outside gene matches: 7. The CDR3: CASSERQGETLHF. CDR3 DNA sequence: TGTGCCAGCTCAGAACGACAGGGGGAAACCCTCCACTTT.

The chain employs TRBV5-1 and TRBJ2-3; TRBD2 aligns across 7 bases. The CDR3 contains 15 residues. Germline values: CDR1 SGHRS, CDR2 YFSETQ. The V segment lost 0 bases and the J segment 1 base; nucleotides outside the gene matches: 2. This CDR3 is CASSLEGRGTDTQYF. CDR3 nucleotide sequence: TGCGCCAGCAGCTTGGAAGGGAGGGGCACAGATACGCAGTATTTT.

In its sample, this clone was seen a few times. V and J are TRBV7-9 and TRBJ1-2, with 7 bases matching TRBD1. The CDR3 consists of 12 residues. Per germline, CDR1 SEHNR and CDR2 FQNEAQ (reference sequence). V shed 5 bases, J shed 8 bases, and the junction held 5 bases outside the gene matches. The CDR3 spells CASSTDRAGYTF. In nucleotides, the CDR3 is TGTGCCAGCAGCACAGACAGGGCGGGCTACACCTTC.

V usage is TRBV6-1 and J usage is TRBJ2-5; D ambiguous. This CDR3 region has 11 residues. CDR1 is MNHNS and CDR2 is SASEGT in the germline V gene. Between the trimmed V and J ends, which lost 6 bases and 7 bases, there was a span of 9 bases. The CDR3 spells CASSWLGTQYF. In DNA, the CDR3 is TGTGCCAGCAGCTGGCTAGGGACCCAGTACTTC.

This clone appeared a few times. At the DNA level, this CDR3 is encoded by other sequences in the same sample as well. V usage is TRBV18 and J usage is TRBJ1-5, with D possibly matching TRBD1 (5 bases). Trimming shortened V by 2 bases and J by 3 bases, and 8 bases separated the two germline ends. Germline assignment: CDR1 KGHSH and CDR2 LQKENI. The CDR3 has 14 residues. DNA for the CDR3: TGTGCCAGCTCACCAGGGGCCTACAATCAGCCCCAGCATTTT. As protein: CASSPGAYNQPQHF.